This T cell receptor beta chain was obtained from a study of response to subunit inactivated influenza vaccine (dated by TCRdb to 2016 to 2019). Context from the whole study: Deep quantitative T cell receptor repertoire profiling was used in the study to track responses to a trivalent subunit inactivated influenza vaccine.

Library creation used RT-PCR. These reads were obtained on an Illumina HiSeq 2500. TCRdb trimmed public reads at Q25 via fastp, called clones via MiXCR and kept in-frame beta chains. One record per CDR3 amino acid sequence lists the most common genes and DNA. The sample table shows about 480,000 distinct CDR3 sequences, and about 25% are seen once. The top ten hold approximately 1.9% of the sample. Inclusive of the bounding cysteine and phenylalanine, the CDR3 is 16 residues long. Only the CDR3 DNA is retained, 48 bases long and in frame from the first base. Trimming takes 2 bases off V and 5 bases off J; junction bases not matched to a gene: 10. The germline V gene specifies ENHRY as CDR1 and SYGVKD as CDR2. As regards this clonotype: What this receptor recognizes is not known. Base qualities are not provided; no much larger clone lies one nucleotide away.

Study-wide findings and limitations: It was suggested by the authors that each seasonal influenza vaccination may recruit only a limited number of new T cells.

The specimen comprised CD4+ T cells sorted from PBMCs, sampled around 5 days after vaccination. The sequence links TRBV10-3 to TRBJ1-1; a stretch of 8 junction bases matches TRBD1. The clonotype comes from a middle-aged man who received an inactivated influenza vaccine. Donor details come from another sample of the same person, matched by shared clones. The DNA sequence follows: TGTGCCATCAGTGAGATCAGGGGGCAGGCTGGGACTGAAGCTTTCTTT. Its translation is CAISEIRGQAGTEAFF.